This T cell receptor beta chain originates from a study of lymphopenia after photon versus proton radiotherapy. Study conclusions and caveats: Only patients who died were analyzed for survival; proton advantage is unproven. After lymphocyte nadir, photon-treated repertoires showed oligoclonal expansion, especially CD8+ Temra.

Profiling relied on immunoSEQ multiplex PCR, and the TCRdb table lists in-frame clones only, not all of them. Of roughly 35,000 clones in the sample, approximately 81% were seen once. CDR1 and CDR2 (germline): SGHAT, FQNNGV. The V gene lost 3 bases and the J gene lost 0 bases, with 9 bases spanning the gap. The CDR3 consists of 15 residues. This clone appeared a single time. No antigen is known for it. This chain connects TRBV11-2 to TRBJ1-3; D gene uncertain. The source is a man over 45 with gastric cancer. This specimen consisted of peripheral blood, obtained from a patient treated with photon-based radiotherapy. Here the CDR3 reads CASSLATHSGNTIYF. In DNA form, the CDR3 reads TGTGCCAGCAGCTTGGCCACACACTCTGGAAACACCATATATTTT.